The 7 T cell receptor beta chains presented below share a single source sample, sequenced in a study of tumor and adjacent non-tumor tissue in lung cancer. No cell sorting was done before RNA was extracted from the tissue. A modified ARM-PCR protocol with three rounds of nested PCR amplified TCRbeta. In TCRdb, the multiplex PCR reads were re-called with MiXCR into one record per CDR3 protein. Of about 68,000 distinct CDR3 sequences listed, about 60% are singletons. Sequencing input: lung tumor tissue. The receptors here all came from a man in his fifties or sixties with non-small cell lung cancer.

This clonotype has a count of ten or more. The V and J genes are TRBV5-6 and TRBJ1-6, with a possible D match to TRBD1 (5 bases). The CDR3 consists of 15 residues. Germline-derived CDR1 and CDR2 are SGHDT and YYEEEE. V lost 0 bases to trimming and J lost 7 bases, with 11 bases between them. This CDR3 is CASSLGGIVNSPLHF. CDR3 coding DNA: TGTGCCAGCAGCTTGGGGGGGATCGTAAATTCACCCCTCCACTTT.

Note on this clonotype: A single base separates this from a much larger clone, so it may be a read error. The chain is built from TRBV29-1 and TRBJ2-1, with a weak D call TRBD2 (7 bases). The ends were cut back, 6 bases at V and 12 bases at J, with 27 bases in the middle. The length of the CDR3 is 15 residues. Per the germline V gene, CDR1 is SQVTM and CDR2 is ANQGSEA. This CDR3 is CSVLLGERGGLVQFF. The CDR3 region has the DNA TGCAGCGTGCTTCTCGGGGAGAGGGGGGGGTTGGTGCAGTTCTTC.

Notes on this clonotype: This sequence may be a read error, since a much larger clone differs from it by one base. The chain couples TRBV10-2 to TRBJ1-2, with D perhaps TRBD1 (5 bases). Per germline, CDR1 WSHSY and CDR2 SAAADI. The CDR3 is 13 residues long. CDR3 coding DNA: TGCACCAGCAGTGACTCAGGGTCCTATGGCTACACCTTC. Its protein is CTSSDSGSYGYTF.

This clonotype was seen a single time. The junction shows a germline mismatch at one end, possibly a read error. The chain uses TRBV11-2 and TRBJ2-7, with D uncertain. Per germline, CDR1 SGHAT and CDR2 FQNNGV. This CDR3 comprises 12 residues. The chain's CDR3 is CARSTDSHEHYF. Here the CDR3 DNA reads TGTGCCAGGAGCACCGACTCCCACGAGCACTACTTC.

Only a few counts were recorded for this clonotype. The rearrangement uses TRBV7-9 and TRBJ1-1, with D possibly being TRBD1 (5 bases). Trimming left V 8 bases short and J 0 bases short, with 13 bases between. Per germline, CDR1 SEHNR and CDR2 FQNEAQ (reference sequence). This CDR3 contains 14 residues. The CDR3 DNA reads as TGTGCCAGCTCCGACAGCCACATGAACACTGAAGCTTTCTTT. Translation: CASSDSHMNTEAFF.

On this clonotype: Mismatch with germline at one junction end may stem from a read error. The chain joins TRBV25-1 to TRBJ2-7, with 8 bases aligning to TRBD1. CDR1 is MGHDK, CDR2 SYGVNS, per germline. The CDR3 consists of 17 residues. CDR3 residues: CAISDVGQGTLHYEQYF. The CDR3 DNA is TGTGCCATCAGTGACGTAGGACAGGGCACCCTTCACTACGAGCAGTACTTC.

A single count supports this clonotype. This may arise from a read error, as a much more abundant clone is one base away. V usage is TRBV19 and J usage is TRBJ2-1, with no clear D. The CDR3 has 15 amino acids. CDR1 is LNHDA, CDR2 SQIVND, per germline (reference sequence). The CDR3 sequence is CASSIRGISYNEHFF. The CDR3 nucleotides are TGTGCCAGTAGTATACGTGGGATCTCCTACAATGAGCATTTCTTC.